These T cell receptor beta chains were read from a single sample in a study of blood T cell repertoires in COVID-19. Only in-frame clones appear in the TCRdb table, and some are missing; sequencing was by immunoSEQ multiplex PCR. The sample records 390,000 or so clones, 80% to 85% being singletons. The sample was PBMCs or T cells enriched from blood (not recorded which). These receptors all come from a woman in her forties or fifties who had recovered from COVID-19. CDR3s include the opening cysteine and the closing phenylalanine or tryptophan. Each record gives: V gene, D gene, clone size, CDR3 length, J gene, CDR3 protein, CDR3 DNA. A D gene is named only where the DNA matches it firmly. Only some rows state a clone size, as once, few, many or a class for expanded clones.

>TRBV7-3|-|few|18|TRBJ1-2
CASSPNDRFPSIVYGYTF
TGTGCCAGCAGCCCGAACGACAGGTTCCCTTCCATAGTCTATGGCTACACCTTC
>TRBV30|-|-|15|TRBJ1-6
CAWSGNRAYNSPLHF
TGTGCCTGGAGTGGGAACAGGGCATATAATTCACCCCTCCACTTT
>TRBV14|-|-|14|TRBJ1-4
CASSHAGVNEKLFF
TGTGCCAGCAGTCATGCAGGGGTTAATGAAAAACTGTTTTTT
>TRBV5-4|TRBD2|once|15|TRBJ2-7
CASSPGGSGVYEQYF
TGTGCCAGCAGCCCGGGGGGTAGCGGGGTTTACGAGCAGTACTTC
>TRBV29-1|TRBD1|-|15|TRBJ2-7
CSVVSGTGGDYEQYF
TGCAGCGTAGTATCCGGGACAGGGGGGGACTACGAGCAGTACTTC
>TRBV6-1|TRBD1|-|14|TRBJ1-2
CASSDQTGNYGYTF
TGTGCCAGCAGTGACCAGACAGGGAACTATGGCTACACCTTC
>TRBV5-6|TRBD2|-|18|TRBJ2-1
CASSSGLAGGPSYNEQFF
TGTGCCAGCAGTAGCGGACTAGCGGGGGGGCCCTCCTACAATGAGCAGTTCTTC
>TRBV5-1|TRBD1|-|14|TRBJ1-2
CASSPGQTNYGYTF
TGCGCCAGCAGCCCGGGACAGACTAACTATGGCTACACCTTC
>TRBV5-1|TRBD1|-|16|TRBJ2-5
CASSWQGVAGEETQYF
TGCGCCAGCAGCTGGCAGGGGGTGGCAGGGGAAGAGACCCAGTACTTC
>TRBV7-7|TRBD2|-|15|TRBJ2-3
CASSPLLAGEDTQYF
TGTGCCAGCAGCCCCCTTCTAGCGGGAGAAGATACGCAGTATTTT
>TRBV7-9|-|-|15|TRBJ1-1
CASSTTTGVYTEAFF
TGTGCCAGCAGCACCACGACAGGAGTTTACACTGAAGCTTTCTTT
>TRBV15|TRBD2|-|15|TRBJ2-5
CATSGGTSAREAQYF
TGTGCCACCAGCGGGGGGACTAGCGCCCGTGAAGCCCAGTACTTC
>TRBV11-2|TRBD1|-|12|TRBJ1-4
CASSLGQGRRFF
TGTGCCAGCAGCTTGGGACAGGGGCGAAGGTTTTTT
>TRBV15|TRBD2|few|17|TRBJ2-2
CATSSRQGAGVGGELFF
TGTGCCACCAGCTCCAGGCAGGGAGCGGGGGTTGGCGGGGAGCTGTTTTTT
>TRBV3-1/TRBV3-2|-|-|13|TRBJ2-3
CASSQRSTDTQYF
TGTGCCAGCAGCCAACGGAGCACAGATACGCAGTATTTT
>TRBV5-1|TRBD2|-|15|TRBJ2-7
CASSLGLAGTFEQYF
TGCGCCAGCAGCTTGGGGCTAGCGGGGACGTTCGAGCAGTACTTC
>TRBV6-6|-|-|15|TRBJ1-2
CASSYLRQDRYGYTF
TGTGCCAGCAGTTACCTTAGACAGGATCGCTATGGCTACACCTTC
>TRBV12-5|-|few|15|TRBJ2-1
CASGGTGTLNNEQFF
TGTGCTAGTGGTGGAACAGGGACCCTAAACAATGAGCAGTTCTTC
>TRBV13|TRBD2|-|14|TRBJ2-3
CASRSAGGTDTQYF
TGTGCCAGTAGATCGGCGGGAGGTACAGATACGCAGTATTTT
>TRBV6-5|TRBD1|-|14|TRBJ2-7
CASSYGDRLREQYF
TGTGCCAGCAGTTACGGGGACAGGTTGAGGGAGCAGTACTTC
>TRBV2|-|-|13|TRBJ2-2
CASNNRGSRELFF
TGTGCCAGCAATAATAGGGGGAGCCGGGAGCTGTTTTTT
>TRBV5-1|TRBD2|-|15|TRBJ2-5
CASSFLAGSEETQYF
TGCGCCAGCAGCTTCCTAGCGGGATCGGAGGAGACCCAGTACTTC
>TRBV4-3|-|few|15|TRBJ1-1
CASSQGVRLHTEAFF
TGCGCCAGCAGCCAAGGCGTAAGACTTCACACTGAAGCTTTCTTT
>TRBV19|TRBD1|-|14|TRBJ1-6
CASKQGQGNSPLHF
TGTGCCAGTAAACAAGGACAGGGGAATTCACCCCTCCACTTT
>TRBV5-1|-|many|15|TRBJ1-3
CASSVDGSSGNTIYF
TGCGCCAGCAGCGTGGACGGGAGCTCTGGAAACACCATATATTTT
>TRBV6-5|-|-|15|TRBJ2-2
CASSLRPTGPGELFF
TGTGCCAGCAGCCTACGCCCCACAGGACCCGGGGAGCTGTTTTTT
>TRBV11-1|-|-|13|TRBJ1-1
CASSLVQGSEAFF
TGTGCCAGCAGCTTAGTGCAGGGCTCTGAAGCTTTCTTT
>TRBV7-2|-|-|15|TRBJ1-2
CASSLEFGRGSGYTF
TGTGCCAGCAGCTTAGAGTTTGGCAGGGGCAGTGGCTACACCTTC
>TRBV7-2|-|-|8|TRBJ2-5
CASSPGDF
TGTGCCAGCAGCCCGGGGGACTTC
>TRBV11-3|TRBD1|-|15|TRBJ2-5
CASSRGQGILETQYF
TGTGCCAGCAGCCGCGGACAGGGGATTTTGGAGACCCAGTACTTC
>TRBV4-1|TRBD1|-|16|TRBJ1-2
CASSQAGTGGNYGYTF
TGCGCCAGCAGCCAGGCCGGGACAGGGGGGAATTATGGCTACACCTTC
>TRBV30|TRBD1|-|15|TRBJ1-5
CAWGTGQGSNQPQHF
TGTGCCTGGGGGACGGGACAGGGGTCCAATCAGCCCCAGCATTTT
>TRBV30|-|-|13|TRBJ2-7
CAWSPTATGGQYF
TGTGCCTGGAGTCCCACGGCCACCGGCGGGCAGTACTTC
>TRBV19|TRBD1|-|15|TRBJ1-3
CASSWTGRTGNTIYF
TGTGCCAGTAGTTGGACAGGGAGAACTGGAAACACCATATATTTT
>TRBV7-2|-|-|15|TRBJ1-1
CASSLAQGPGTEAFF
TGTGCCAGCAGCTTAGCTCAGGGGCCAGGCACTGAAGCTTTCTTT
>TRBV7-8|TRBD1|-|14|TRBJ2-1
CASRQGGHYNEQFF
TGTGCCAGCAGACAGGGGGGACATTACAATGAGCAGTTCTTC
>TRBV30|-|-|14|TRBJ1-5
CAWSEGLYNQPQHF
TGTGCCTGGAGTGAGGGGCTCTACAATCAGCCCCAGCATTTT
>TRBV7-9|TRBD2|-|14|TRBJ2-4
CASSSAGGKNIQYF
TGTGCCAGCAGCTCAGCGGGGGGCAAAAACATTCAGTACTTC
>TRBV19|TRBD1|few|16|TRBJ1-1
CASSILTGQADTEAFF
TGTGCCAGTAGTATCCTTACGGGACAGGCTGATACTGAAGCTTTCTTT
>TRBV28|-|-|13|TRBJ1-5
CASAGNDPSPQHF
TGTGCCAGCGCGGGCAATGACCCTAGTCCCCAGCATTTT
>TRBV20-1|TRBD1|-|14|TRBJ1-2
CSASRTGGNYGYTF
TGCAGTGCTAGTCGGACAGGGGGTAACTATGGCTACACCTTC
>TRBV12-3/TRBV12-4|-|-|13|TRBJ1-6
CASSFGGNSPLHF
TGTGCCAGCAGTTTTGGCGGAAATTCACCCCTCCACTTT
>TRBV28|TRBD2|-|13|TRBJ2-7
CASGGGGPYEQYF
TGTGCCAGCGGGGGCGGGGGGCCCTACGAGCAGTACTTC
>TRBV19|-|-|13|TRBJ2-1
CASSLLGDNEQFF
TGTGCCAGTAGCCTCCTCGGGGACAATGAGCAGTTCTTC
>TRBV4-3|-|-|16|TRBJ2-3
CASSQEFDSRTDTQYF
TGCGCCAGCAGCCAAGAATTCGACTCGCGCACAGATACGCAGTATTTT
>TRBV7-2|-|-|14|TRBJ1-1
CASSLAVWNTEAFF
TGTGCCAGCAGCTTAGCCGTCTGGAACACTGAAGCTTTCTTT
>TRBV19|-|-|16|TRBJ1-3
CASSTTRDSSGNTIYF
TGTGCCAGTAGTACGACCAGGGATAGCTCTGGAAACACCATATATTTT
>TRBV29-1|TRBD1|-|12|TRBJ1-2
CSVVGQGDGYTF
TGCAGCGTAGTAGGACAGGGAGACGGCTACACCTTC
>TRBV18|-|once|13|TRBJ1-1
CASSPLSVLEAFF
TGTGCCAGCTCACCACTCTCGGTACTTGAAGCTTTCTTT